This T cell receptor beta chain was found in a study of identical twins. Using its own MiXCR run on the 5' RACE reads, TCRdb lists one record per CDR3 protein. The table includes roughly 350,000 distinct CDR3 sequences, roughly 9% detected once. This clonotype has only a few counts. V shed 4 bases, J shed 5 bases, and the junction held 1 base outside the gene matches. Germline V gene lookup returns CDR1 MGHDK and CDR2 SYGVNS. This CDR3 spans 12 amino acids. What was sequenced was naive T cells sorted from blood. V and J are TRBV25-1 and TRBJ1-1, with 7 bases identical to TRBD1. This clonotype was obtained from a woman aged 50 to 60 in good health. The chain's CDR3 is CASSGDRTEAFF. The CDR3 DNA reads as TGTGCCAGCAGTGGGGACAGAACTGAAGCTTTCTTT. The variable domain in full, with the rest retrieved from reference TRBV25-1 and TRBJ1-1, is EADIYQTPRYLVIGTGKKITLECSQTMGHDKMYWYQQDPGMELHLIHYSYGVNSTEKGDLSSESTVSRIRTEHFPLTLESARPSHTSQYLCASSGDRTEAFFGQGTRLTVV.